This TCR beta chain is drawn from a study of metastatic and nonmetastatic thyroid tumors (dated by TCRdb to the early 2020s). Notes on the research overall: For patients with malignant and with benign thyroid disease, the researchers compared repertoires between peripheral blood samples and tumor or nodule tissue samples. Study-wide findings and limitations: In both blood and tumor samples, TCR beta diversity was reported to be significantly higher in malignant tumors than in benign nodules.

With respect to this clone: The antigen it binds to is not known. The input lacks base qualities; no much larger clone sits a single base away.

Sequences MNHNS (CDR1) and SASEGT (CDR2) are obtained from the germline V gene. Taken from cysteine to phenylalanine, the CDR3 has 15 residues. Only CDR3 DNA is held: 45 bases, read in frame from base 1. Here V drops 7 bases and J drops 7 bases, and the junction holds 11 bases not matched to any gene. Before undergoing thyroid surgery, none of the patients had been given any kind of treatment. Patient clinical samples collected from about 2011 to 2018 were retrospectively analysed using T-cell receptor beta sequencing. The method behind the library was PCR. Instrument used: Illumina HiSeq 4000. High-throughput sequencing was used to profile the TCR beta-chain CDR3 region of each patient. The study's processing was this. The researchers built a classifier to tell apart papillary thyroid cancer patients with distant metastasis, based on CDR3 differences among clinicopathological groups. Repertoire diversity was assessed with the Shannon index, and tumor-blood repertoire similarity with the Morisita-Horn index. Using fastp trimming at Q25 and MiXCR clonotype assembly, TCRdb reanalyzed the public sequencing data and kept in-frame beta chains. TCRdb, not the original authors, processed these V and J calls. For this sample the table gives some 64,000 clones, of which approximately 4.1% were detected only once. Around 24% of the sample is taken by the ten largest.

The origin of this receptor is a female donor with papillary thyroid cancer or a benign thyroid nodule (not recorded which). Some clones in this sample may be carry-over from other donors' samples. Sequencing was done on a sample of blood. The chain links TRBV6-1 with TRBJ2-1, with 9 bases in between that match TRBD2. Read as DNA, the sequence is TGTGCCAGCAAGGGACGGCGGGAGGGGCGGAATGAGCAGTTCTTC. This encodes CASKGRREGRNEQFF.